This T cell receptor beta chain appears in the sequencing data of a study of CD8 T cells in Susac syndrome. TCR beta from blood CD8+ and CD4+ T cells was sequenced. Negative magnetic isolation gave CD8+ and CD4+ cells; FACS enriched CD8+ TEMRA. This CDR3 region has 16 residues. Germline CDR1 is DFQATT and CDR2 is SNEGSKA (reference sequence). The germline V and J ends were trimmed by 3 bases and 4 bases, with 19 bases remaining between them. Random hexamers were used to reverse transcribe about 0.5 to 1 ug of RNA. The authors amplified TCR beta CDR3 across 54 Vbeta and 13 Jbeta using immunoSEQ multiplex PCR. Each CDR3 protein is one row after TCRdb ran MiXCR on the immunoSEQ multiplex PCR reads. Found here are approximately 300,000 distinct CDR3 sequences, 75% to 85% of them singletons; the top ten hold roughly 0.21%.

Sequenced material: CD8+ T cells from PBMCs. The source is a human donor with multiple sclerosis. The V gene is TRBV20-1, the J gene TRBJ1-3; the D gene is possibly TRBD1 (5 bases). The CDR3 here is CSARPRRGSSGNTIYF. Here the CDR3 DNA reads TGCAGTGCTAGGCCGCGGCGGGGGTCCTCCGGAAACACCATATATTTT.